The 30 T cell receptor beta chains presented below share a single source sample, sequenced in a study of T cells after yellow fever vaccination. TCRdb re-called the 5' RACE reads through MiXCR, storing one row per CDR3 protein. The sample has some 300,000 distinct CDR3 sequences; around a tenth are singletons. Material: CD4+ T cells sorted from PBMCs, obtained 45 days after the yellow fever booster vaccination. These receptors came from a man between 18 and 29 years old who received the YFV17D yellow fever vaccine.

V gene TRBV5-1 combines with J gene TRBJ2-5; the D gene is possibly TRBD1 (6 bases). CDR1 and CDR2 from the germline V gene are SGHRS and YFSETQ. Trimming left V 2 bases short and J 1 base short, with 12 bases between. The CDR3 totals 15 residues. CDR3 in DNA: TGCGCCAGCAGCTTTACCGGGACAACCCAAGAGACCCAGTACTTC. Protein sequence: CASSFTGTTQETQYF. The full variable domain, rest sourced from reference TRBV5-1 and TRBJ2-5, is KAGVTQTPRYLIKTRGQQVTLSCSPISGHRSVSWYQQTPGQGLQFLFEYFSETQRNKGNFPGRFSGRQFSNSRSEMNVSTLELGDSALYLCASSFTGTTQETQYFGPGTRLLVL.

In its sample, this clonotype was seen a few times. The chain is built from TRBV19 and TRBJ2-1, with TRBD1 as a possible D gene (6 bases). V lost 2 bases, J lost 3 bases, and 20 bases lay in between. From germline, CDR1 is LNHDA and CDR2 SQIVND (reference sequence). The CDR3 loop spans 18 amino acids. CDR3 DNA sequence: TGTGCCAGTAGTATACTCCCCTATGACAGGTACTACTACAATGAGCAGTTCTTC. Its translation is CASSILPYDRYYYNEQFF.

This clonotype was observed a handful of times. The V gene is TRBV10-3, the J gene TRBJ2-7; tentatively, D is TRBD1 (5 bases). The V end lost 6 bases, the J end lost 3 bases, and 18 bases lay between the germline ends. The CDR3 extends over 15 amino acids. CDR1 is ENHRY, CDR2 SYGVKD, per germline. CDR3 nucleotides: TGTGCCATCAGCTCGGGTCCACGTCAGGGCTACGAGCAGTACGTC. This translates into CAISSGPRQGYEQYV.

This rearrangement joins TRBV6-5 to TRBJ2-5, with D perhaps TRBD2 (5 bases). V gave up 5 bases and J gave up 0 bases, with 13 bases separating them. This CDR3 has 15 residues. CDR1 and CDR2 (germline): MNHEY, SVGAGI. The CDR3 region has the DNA TGTGCCAGCAGTCCCGCGGGCCTGTACCAAGAGACCCAGTACTTC. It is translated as CASSPAGLYQETQYF.

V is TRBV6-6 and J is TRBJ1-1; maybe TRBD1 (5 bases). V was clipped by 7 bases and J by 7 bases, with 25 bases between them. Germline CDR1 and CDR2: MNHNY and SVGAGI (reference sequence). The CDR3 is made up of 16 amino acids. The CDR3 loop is CASTRSGSGGVGEAFF. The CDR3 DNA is TGTGCCAGCACCAGATCGGGATCGGGGGGTGTGGGTGAAGCTTTCTTT.

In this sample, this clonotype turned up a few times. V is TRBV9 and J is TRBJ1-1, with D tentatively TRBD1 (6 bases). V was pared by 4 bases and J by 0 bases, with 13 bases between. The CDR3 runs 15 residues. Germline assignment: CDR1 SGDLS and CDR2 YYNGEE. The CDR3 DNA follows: TGTGCCAGCAGCACACAAGGACAGATGAACACTGAAGCTTTCTTT. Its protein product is CASSTQGQMNTEAFF.

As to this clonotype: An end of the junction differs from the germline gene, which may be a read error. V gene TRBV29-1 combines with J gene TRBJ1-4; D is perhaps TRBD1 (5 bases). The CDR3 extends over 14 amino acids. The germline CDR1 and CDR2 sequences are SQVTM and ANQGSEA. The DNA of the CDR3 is TGCAGCGTCTTGACAGACCCAACTAATGAAAAACTGATTTTT. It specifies CSVLTDPTNEKLIF.

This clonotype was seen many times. The CDR3 sequence: CASSVAGQGDNEQFF. The CDR3 bases are TGTGCCAGCAGCGTTGCCGGACAGGGGGACAATGAGCAGTTCTTC. The chain joins TRBV9 to TRBJ2-1; 10 nucleotides match TRBD1. Germline CDR1 and CDR2: SGDLS and YYNGEE. V lost 2 bases and J lost 5; bases outside the gene matches: 4. CDR3 length equals 15 residues.

CDR3: CASSGTAASPLHF. For the CDR3, the DNA is TGCGCCAGCAGCGGAACCGCGGCTTCACCCCTCCACTTT. The chain uses TRBV5-1 and TRBJ1-6; no clear D. The ends were cut back, 4 bases at V and 9 bases at J, with 11 bases in the middle. Germline values: CDR1 SGHRS, CDR2 YFSETQ. This CDR3 spans 13 amino acids.

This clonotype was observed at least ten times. The CDR3 reads CASSLNGRHYGYTF. The CDR3 DNA reads as TGTGCCAGCAGTTTAAATGGACGCCACTATGGCTACACCTTC. V usage is TRBV12-3 or TRBV12-4 and J usage is TRBJ1-2, with D uncertain. The CDR3 totals 14 residues. With 2 bases removed from V and 3 bases from J, the gap between germline ends came to 10 bases.

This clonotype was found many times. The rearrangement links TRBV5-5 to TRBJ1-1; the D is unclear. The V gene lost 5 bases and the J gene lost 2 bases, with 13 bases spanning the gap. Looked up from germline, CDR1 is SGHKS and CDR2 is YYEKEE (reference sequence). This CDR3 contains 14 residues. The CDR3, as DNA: TGTGCCAGCAGAGTTGACGGGGTTAACACTGAAGCTTTCTTT. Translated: CASRVDGVNTEAFF.

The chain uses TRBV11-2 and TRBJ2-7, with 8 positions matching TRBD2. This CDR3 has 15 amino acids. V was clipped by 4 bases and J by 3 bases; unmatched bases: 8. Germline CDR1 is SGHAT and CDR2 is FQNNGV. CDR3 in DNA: TGTGCCAGCAGCTCAGCGGGGGCTAGGCACTACGAGCAGTACTTC. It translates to CASSSAGARHYEQYF.

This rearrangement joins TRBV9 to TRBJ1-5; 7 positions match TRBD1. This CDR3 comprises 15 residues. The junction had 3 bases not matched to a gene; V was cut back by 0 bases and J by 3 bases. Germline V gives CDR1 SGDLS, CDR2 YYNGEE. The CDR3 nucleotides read TGTGCCAGCAGCGTAGGGACAGGACTCAATCAGCCCCAGCATTTT. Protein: CASSVGTGLNQPQHF.

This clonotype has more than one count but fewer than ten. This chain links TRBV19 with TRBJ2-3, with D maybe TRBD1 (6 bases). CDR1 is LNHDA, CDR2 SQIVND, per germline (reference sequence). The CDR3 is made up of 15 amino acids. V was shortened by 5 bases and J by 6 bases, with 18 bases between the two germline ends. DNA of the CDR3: TGTGCCAGTAGTCCGGTACAGGGTGGGATGGATACGCAGTATTTT. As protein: CASSPVQGGMDTQYF.

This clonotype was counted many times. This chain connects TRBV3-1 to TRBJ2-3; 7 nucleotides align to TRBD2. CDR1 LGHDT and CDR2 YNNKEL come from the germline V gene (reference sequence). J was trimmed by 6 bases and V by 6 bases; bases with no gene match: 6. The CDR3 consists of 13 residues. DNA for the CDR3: TGTGCCAGCAGTCGCCACGGGGGGGATACGCAGTATTTT. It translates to CASSRHGGDTQYF.

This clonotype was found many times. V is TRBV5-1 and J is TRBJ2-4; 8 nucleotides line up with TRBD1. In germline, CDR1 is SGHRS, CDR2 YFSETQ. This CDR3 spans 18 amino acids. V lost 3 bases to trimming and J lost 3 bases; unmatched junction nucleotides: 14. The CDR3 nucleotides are TGCGCCAGCAGCTCGCAGGGGGCCCGGAGTTATGGCAAAAACATTCAGTACTTC. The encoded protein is CASSSQGARSYGKNIQYF.

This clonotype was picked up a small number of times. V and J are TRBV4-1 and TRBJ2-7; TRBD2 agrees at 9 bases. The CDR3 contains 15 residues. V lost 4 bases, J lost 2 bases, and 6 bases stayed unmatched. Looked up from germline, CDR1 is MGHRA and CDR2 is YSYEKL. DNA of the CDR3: TGCGCCAGCAGCCGAGCGGGGGGACCTACCTACGAGCAGTACTTC. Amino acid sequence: CASSRAGGPTYEQYF.

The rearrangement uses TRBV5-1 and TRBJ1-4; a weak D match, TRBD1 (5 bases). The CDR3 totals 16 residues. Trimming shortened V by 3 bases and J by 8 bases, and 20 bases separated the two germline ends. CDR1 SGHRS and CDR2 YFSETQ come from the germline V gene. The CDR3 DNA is TGCGCCAGCAGCTCGGACCCCGGGACTGGAGGGGAAAAACTGTTTTTT. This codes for CASSSDPGTGGEKLFF. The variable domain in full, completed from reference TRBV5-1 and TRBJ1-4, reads KAGVTQTPRYLIKTRGQQVTLSCSPISGHRSVSWYQQTPGQGLQFLFEYFSETQRNKGNFPGRFSGRQFSNSRSEMNVSTLELGDSALYLCASSSDPGTGGEKLFFGSGTQLSVL.

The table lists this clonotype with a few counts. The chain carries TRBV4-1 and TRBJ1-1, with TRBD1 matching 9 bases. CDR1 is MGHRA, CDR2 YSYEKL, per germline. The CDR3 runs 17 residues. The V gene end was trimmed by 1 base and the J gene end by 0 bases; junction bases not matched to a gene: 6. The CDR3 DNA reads TGCGCCAGCAGCCAAGTTGGGACAGGGAGGATGAACACTGAAGCTTTCTTT. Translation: CASSQVGTGRMNTEAFF.

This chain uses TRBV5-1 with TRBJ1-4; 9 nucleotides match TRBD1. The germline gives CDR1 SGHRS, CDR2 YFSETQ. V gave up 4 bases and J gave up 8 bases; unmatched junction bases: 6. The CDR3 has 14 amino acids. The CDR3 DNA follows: TGCGCCAGCAGCCCAGGGACAGGGCCGGAAAAACTGTTTTTT. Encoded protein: CASSPGTGPEKLFF.

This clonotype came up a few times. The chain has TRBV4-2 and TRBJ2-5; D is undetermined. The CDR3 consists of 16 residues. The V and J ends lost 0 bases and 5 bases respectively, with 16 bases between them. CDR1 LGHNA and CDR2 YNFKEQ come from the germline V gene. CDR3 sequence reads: CASSQDPTRPQETQYF. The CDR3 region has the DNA TGTGCCAGCAGCCAAGACCCTACCCGGCCCCAGGAGACCCAGTACTTC.

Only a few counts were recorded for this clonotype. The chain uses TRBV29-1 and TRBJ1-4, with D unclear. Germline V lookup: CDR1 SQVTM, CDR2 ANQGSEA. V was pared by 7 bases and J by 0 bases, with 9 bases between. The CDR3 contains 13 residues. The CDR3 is CSARRATNEKLFF. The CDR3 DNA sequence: TGCAGCGCCCGTAGAGCAACTAATGAAAAACTGTTTTTT.

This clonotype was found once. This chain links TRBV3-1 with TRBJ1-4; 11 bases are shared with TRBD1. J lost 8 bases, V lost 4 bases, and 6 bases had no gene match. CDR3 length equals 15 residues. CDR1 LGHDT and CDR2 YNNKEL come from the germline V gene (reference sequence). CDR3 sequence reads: CASSRTGTGGEKLFF. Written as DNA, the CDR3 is TGTGCCAGCAGCCGAACCGGGACAGGGGGGGAAAAACTGTTTTTT. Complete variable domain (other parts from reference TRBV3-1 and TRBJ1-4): DTAVSQTPKYLVTQMGNDKSIKCEQNLGHDTMYWYKQDSKKFLKIMFSYNNKELIINETVPNRFSPKSPDKAHLNLHINSLELGDSAVYFCASSRTGTGGEKLFFGSGTQLSVL.

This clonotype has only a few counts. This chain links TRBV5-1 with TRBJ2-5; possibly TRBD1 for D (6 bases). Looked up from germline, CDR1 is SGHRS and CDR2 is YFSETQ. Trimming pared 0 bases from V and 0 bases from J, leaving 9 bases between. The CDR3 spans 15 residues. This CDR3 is CASSLGGLNQETQYF. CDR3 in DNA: TGCGCCAGCAGCTTGGGGGGGCTCAACCAAGAGACCCAGTACTTC.

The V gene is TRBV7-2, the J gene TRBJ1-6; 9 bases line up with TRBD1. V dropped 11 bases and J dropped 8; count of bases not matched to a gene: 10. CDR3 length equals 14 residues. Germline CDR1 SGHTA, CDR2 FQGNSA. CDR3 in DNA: TGTGCCTCCGGGACGAGGACAGGGGATTCACCCCTCCACTTT. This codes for CASGTRTGDSPLHF.

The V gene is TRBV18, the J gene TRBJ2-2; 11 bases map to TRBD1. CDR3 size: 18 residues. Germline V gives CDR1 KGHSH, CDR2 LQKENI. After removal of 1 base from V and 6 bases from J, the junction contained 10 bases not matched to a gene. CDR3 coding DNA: TGTGCCAGCTCACCACTACCCCATCGGACAGGGGGCTCCGGGGAGCTGTTTTTT. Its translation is CASSPLPHRTGGSGELFF.

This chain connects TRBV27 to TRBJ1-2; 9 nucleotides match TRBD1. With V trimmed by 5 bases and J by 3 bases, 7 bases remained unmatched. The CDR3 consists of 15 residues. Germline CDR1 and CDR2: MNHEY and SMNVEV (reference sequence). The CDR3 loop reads CASSPMDRGDYGYTF. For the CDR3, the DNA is TGTGCCAGCAGTCCAATGGACAGGGGCGACTATGGCTACACCTTC.

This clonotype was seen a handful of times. This CDR3 is CASSRRAQEREKLFF. In DNA form, the CDR3 reads TGTGCCAGCAGTCGGAGGGCCCAGGAGAGAGAAAAACTGTTTTTT. The chain is built from TRBV7-2 and TRBJ1-4; D not resolved. The CDR3 runs 15 residues. The germline V gene encodes CDR1 SGHTA and CDR2 FQGNSA. Trimming removed 6 bases at V and 8 bases at J, with 19 bases between.

The CDR3 spells CASRAGLVVNQPQHF. The CDR3 DNA follows: TGTGCCAGCAGGGCGGGACTAGTCGTCAATCAGCCCCAGCATTTT. The V call is TRBV6-2 or TRBV6-3, the J call TRBJ1-5, with D perhaps matching TRBD1 (5 bases). The V gene's germline CDR1 is MNHEY and CDR2 SVGEGT. The CDR3 contains 15 residues. V was shortened by 6 bases and J by 3 bases, with 15 bases between the two germline ends.

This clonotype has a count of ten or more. DNA for the CDR3: TGCGCCAGCAGTGAGGAGGCCAACCTTCAGAATCAGCCCCAGCATTTT. Its protein is CASSEEANLQNQPQHF. The chain uses TRBV10-2 and TRBJ1-5, with D unresolved. V gave up 2 bases and J gave up 4 bases, with 15 bases separating them. Germline CDR1 reads WSHSY; CDR2 reads SAAADI. The CDR3 sequence is 16 residues long.